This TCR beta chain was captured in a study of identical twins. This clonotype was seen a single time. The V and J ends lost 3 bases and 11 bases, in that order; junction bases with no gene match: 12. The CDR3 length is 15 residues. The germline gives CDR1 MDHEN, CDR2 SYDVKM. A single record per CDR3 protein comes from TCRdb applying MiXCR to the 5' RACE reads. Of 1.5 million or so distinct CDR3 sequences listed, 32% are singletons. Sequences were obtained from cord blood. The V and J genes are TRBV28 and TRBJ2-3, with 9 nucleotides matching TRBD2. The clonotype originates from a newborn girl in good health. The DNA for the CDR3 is TGTGCCAGCAGTTTTATCCATCCCGGCGGGAGGGGGCAGTATTTT. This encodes CASSFIHPGGRGQYF.